This TCR beta chain came from a study of tumor-infiltrating lymphocytes in primary liver carcinoma. This clonotype was seen ten or more times. Its specificity is not known. The roughly 20-34 mg bulk tissue piece was not sorted before simultaneous RNA and DNA extraction. Germline V gene data show CDR1 as MDHEN and CDR2 as SYDVKM. CDR3 size: 15 residues. The junction had 7 bases not matched to a gene; V was cut back by 6 bases and J by 0 bases. Findings and limits, study-wide: Compared with blood, tumor repertoires held significantly more in their top 250 clones. Only about 7.5-24% of top clones showed up in all five tumor regions.

Making TCR beta cDNA involved 400 to 600 ng total RNA and a constant-region primer. Employing slightly modified ARM-PCR, three nested multiplex PCR rounds were run, and these gave rise to the TCR beta libraries. For approximately 11 cycles apiece, the opening two PCR rounds ran with TRBV1-TRBV30 forward primers and a C-beta reverse primer. Using its own MiXCR run on the multiplex PCR reads, TCRdb lists one record per CDR3 protein. The sample includes 90,000 to 100,000 distinct CDR3 sequences, roughly 69% of them seen just once. The chain combines TRBV28 with TRBJ1-1, with TRBD1 identical over 7 bases. Sequenced material: liver tumor tissue from sampling region 5. As to subset: tumor region T5, tumor centre. This receptor was identified in a woman aged 60-75 years with primary liver carcinoma and hepatitis B virus infection. CDR3 DNA: TGTGCCAGCAGAAAATCAGGGGGTTTGAACACTGAAGCTTTCTTT. It specifies CASRKSGGLNTEAFF.